The present T cell receptor (beta chain) was sequenced within a study of T cell repertoires in cytomegalovirus infection (dated by TCRdb to the late 2010s). A note on the overall study: Alongside well-studied HLA-B-restricted epitopes, the peptide stimulations were aimed at recently identified HLA-C-restricted CMV epitopes, whose presentation resists viral immunomodulation. Donor HLA type was relevant to the analysis, because carriage of CMV infection together with the matching HLA type was indicated by public TCR beta signatures. The research as a whole found: The ex vivo response was dominated by HLA-C-restricted CMV-specific TCR beta clonotypes, which also provided the single most frequent clonotype in two of eight donors. Carriers of CMV infection plus the relevant HLA type were discriminated by the cumulative frequency of public TCR beta family members in the study cohort and in an independent roughly 380-donor cohort.

Only a few counts were recorded for this clonotype. It has no known antigen specificity. Base qualities are not provided; no much larger clone lies one nucleotide away. Its CDR3 holds 13 amino acids, cysteine through phenylalanine. Only the CDR3 region is kept as DNA, spanning 39 bases read in frame from base 1. CDR1 SGHVS and CDR2 FNYEAQ are derived from the germline V gene. Trimming at the junction amounts to 4 bases on V and 3 bases on J, and the germline ends lie 9 bases apart. In the paper's terms, the treatment or condition label means: in vitro stimulation with specific CMV peptide epitopes to enrich CMV-specific T cells. Sequenced on an Illumina HiSeq 1500. Using fastp at Q25 and MiXCR, TCRdb reprocessed the public reads and kept productive beta chains. One record per CDR3 amino acid sequence lists the most common genes and DNA. Here the sample has about 500,000 distinct CDR3 sequences; 25% to 35% occur a single time. The ten largest clones capture about a sixth of the sample.

The TCR sequence derives from a human donor in good health (CMV status not recorded). Some clones in this sample may be carry-over from other donors' samples. Sequencing used cultured PBMCs, obtained from culture after CMV antigen stimulation. The chain uses TRBV7-6 and TRBJ1-1; no D gene is confidently identified. The CDR3 here reads CASSSQADTEAFF. Read as DNA, the sequence is TGTGCCAGCAGCTCCCAGGCGGACACTGAAGCTTTCTTT.